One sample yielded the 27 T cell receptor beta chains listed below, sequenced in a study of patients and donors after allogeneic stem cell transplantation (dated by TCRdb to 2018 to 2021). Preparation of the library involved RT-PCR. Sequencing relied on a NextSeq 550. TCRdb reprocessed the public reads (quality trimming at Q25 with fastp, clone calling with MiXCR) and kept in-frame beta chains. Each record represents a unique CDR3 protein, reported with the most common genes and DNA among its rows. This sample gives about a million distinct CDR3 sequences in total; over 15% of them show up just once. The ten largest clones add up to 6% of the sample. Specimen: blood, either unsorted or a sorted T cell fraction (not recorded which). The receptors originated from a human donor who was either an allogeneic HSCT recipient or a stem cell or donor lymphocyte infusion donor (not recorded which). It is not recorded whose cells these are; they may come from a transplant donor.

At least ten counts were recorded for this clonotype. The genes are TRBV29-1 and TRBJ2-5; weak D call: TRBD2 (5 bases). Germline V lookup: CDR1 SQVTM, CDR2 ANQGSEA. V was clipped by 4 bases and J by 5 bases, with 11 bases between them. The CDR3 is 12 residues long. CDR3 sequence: CSVVAGRETQYF. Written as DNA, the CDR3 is TGCAGCGTTGTTGCGGGCCGGGAGACCCAGTACTTC.

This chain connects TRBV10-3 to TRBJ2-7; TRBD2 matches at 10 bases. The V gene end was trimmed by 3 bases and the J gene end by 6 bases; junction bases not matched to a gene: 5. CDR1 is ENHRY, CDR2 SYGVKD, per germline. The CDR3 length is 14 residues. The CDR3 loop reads CAISDLAGASEQYF. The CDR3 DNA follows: TGTGCCATCAGTGATCTAGCGGGAGCCAGCGAGCAGTACTTC.

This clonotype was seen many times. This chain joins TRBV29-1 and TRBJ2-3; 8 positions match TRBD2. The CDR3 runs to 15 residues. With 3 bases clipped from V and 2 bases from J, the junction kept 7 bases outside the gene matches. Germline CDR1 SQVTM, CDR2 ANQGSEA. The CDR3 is CSVDATSDYTDTQYF. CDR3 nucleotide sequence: TGCAGCGTTGACGCGACTAGCGACTACACAGATACGCAGTATTTT.

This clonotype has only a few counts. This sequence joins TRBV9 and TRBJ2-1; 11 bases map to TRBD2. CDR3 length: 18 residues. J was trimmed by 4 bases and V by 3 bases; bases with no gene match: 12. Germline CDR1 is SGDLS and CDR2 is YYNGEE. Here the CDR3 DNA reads TGTGCCAGCAGCGAGGGCGACATAGCGGGAGGGCCTTACAATGAGCAGTTCTTC. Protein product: CASSEGDIAGGPYNEQFF.

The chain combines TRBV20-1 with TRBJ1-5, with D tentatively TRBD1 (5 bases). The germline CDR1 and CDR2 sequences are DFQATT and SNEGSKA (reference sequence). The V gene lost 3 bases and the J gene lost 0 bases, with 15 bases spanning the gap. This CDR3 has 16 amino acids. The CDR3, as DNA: TGCAGTGCTAGTTACGGGGCCTTCCTTAGCAATCAGCCCCAGCATTTT. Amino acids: CSASYGAFLSNQPQHF.

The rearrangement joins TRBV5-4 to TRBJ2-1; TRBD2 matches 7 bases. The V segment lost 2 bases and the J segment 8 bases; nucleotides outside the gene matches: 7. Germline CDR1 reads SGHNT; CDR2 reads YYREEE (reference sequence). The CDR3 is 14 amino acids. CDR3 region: CASSFGGRQDEQFF. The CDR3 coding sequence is TGTGCCAGCAGCTTTGGCGGGAGACAAGATGAGCAGTTCTTC.

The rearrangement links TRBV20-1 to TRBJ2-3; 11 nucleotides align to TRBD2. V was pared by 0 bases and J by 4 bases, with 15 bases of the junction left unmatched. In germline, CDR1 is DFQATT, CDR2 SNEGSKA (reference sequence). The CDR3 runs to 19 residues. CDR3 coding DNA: TGCAGTGCTAGAGATGGTAGCGGGAGGGCCCTACCCGCCCCAGATACGCAGTATTTT. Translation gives CSARDGSGRALPAPDTQYF.

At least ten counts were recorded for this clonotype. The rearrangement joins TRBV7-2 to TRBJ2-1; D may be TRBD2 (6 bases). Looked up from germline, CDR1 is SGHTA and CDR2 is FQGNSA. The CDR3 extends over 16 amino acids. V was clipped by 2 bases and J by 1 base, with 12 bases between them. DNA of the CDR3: TGTGCCAGCAGCTTAAACGGAGGGAGTTCCTACAATGAGCAGTTCTTC. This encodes CASSLNGGSSYNEQFF.

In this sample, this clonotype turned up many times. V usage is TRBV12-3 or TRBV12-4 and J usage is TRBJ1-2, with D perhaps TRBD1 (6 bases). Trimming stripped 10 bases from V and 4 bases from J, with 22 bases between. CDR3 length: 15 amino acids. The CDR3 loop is CATTPYRDKVYGYTF. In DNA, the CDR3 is TGTGCCACCACCCCTTATCGGGACAAGGTCTATGGCTACACCTTC.

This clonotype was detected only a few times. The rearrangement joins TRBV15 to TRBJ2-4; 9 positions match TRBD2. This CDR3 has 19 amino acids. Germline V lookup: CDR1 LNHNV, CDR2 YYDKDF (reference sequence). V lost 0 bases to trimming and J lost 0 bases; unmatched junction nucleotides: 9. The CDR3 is CATSRDWGRLAVAKNIQYF. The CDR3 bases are TGTGCCACCAGCAGAGATTGGGGGCGACTAGCGGTAGCCAAAAACATTCAGTACTTC.

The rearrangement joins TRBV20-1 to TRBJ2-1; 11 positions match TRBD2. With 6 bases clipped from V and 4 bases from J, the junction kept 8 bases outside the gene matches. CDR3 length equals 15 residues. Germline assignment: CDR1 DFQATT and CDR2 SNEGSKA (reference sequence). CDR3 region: CSAHPGTSGYNEQFF. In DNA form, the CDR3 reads TGCAGTGCCCACCCCGGGACTAGCGGTTACAATGAGCAGTTCTTC.

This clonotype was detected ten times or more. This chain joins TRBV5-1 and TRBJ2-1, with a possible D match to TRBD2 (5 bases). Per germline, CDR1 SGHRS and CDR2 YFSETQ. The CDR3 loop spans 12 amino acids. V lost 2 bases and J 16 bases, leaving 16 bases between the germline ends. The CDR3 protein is CASSFSGIGNFF. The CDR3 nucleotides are TGCGCCAGCAGCTTTTCGGGGATTGGCAATTTCTTC.

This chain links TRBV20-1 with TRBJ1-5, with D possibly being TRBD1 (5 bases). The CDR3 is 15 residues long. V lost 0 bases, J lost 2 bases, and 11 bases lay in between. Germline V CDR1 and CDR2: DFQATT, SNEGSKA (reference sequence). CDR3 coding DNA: TGCAGTGCTAGAGAGGGGGAGGGGCGCAATCAGCCCCAGCATTTT. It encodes CSAREGEGRNQPQHF.

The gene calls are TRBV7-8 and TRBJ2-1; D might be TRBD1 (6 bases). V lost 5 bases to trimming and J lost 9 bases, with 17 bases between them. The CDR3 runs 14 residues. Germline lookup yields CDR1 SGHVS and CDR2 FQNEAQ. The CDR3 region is CASSPGTGLSEQFF. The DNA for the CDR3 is TGTGCCAGCAGCCCGGGCACAGGGTTGAGTGAGCAGTTCTTC.

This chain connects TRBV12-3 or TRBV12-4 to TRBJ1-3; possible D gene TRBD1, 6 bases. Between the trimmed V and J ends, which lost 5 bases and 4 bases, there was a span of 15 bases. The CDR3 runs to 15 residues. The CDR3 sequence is CASSPRTVKGNTIYF. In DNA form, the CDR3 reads TGTGCCAGCAGTCCCCGGACAGTGAAAGGAAACACCATATATTTT.

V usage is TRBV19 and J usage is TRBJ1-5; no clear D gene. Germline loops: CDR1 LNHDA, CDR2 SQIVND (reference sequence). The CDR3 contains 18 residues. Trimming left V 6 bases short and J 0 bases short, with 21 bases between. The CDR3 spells CASRGRGSLRLSNQPQHF. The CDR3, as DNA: TGTGCCAGTAGAGGCCGGGGATCCCTACGCCTTAGCAATCAGCCCCAGCATTTT.

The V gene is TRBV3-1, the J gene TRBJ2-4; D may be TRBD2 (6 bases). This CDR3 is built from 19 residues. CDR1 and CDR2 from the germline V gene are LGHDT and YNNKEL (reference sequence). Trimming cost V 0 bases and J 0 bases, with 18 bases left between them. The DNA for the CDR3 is TGTGCCAGCAGCCAAGATGGAGGTAGCGGATTTCTAGCCAAAAACATTCAGTACTTC. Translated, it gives CASSQDGGSGFLAKNIQYF.

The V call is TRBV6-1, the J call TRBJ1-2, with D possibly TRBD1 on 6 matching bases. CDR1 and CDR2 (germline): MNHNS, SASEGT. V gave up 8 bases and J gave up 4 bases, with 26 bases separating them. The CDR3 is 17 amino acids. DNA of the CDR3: TGTGCCAGCTATTTTCCTTTCGGTAGGACAGTCGGCTATGGCTACACCTTC. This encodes CASYFPFGRTVGYGYTF.

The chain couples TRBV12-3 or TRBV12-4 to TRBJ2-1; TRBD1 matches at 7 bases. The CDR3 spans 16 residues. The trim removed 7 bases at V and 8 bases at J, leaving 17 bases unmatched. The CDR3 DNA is TGTGCCAGCAACAAAAACCTAGGCAGGGGGTCTGATGAGCAGTTCTTC. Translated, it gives CASNKNLGRGSDEQFF.

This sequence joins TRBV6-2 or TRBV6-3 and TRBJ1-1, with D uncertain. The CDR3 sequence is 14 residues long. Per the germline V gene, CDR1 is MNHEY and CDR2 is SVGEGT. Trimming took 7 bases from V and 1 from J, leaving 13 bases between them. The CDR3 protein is CASTDRGGNTEAFF. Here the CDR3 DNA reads TGTGCCAGCACGGATCGTGGTGGGAACACTGAAGCTTTCTTT.

Written as DNA, the CDR3 is TGCAGTGCTAGGGAGACCAGCAACTATGGCTACACCTTC. This encodes CSARETSNYGYTF. The gene calls are TRBV20-1 and TRBJ1-2; D is uncertain. Between the trimmed V and J ends, which lost 3 bases and 2 bases, there was a span of 10 bases. Germline-derived CDR1 and CDR2 are DFQATT and SNEGSKA (reference sequence). The CDR3 extends over 13 amino acids.

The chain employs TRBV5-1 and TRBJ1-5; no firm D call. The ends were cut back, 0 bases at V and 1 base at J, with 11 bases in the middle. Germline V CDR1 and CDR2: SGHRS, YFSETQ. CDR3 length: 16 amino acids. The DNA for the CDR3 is TGCGCCAGCAGCTTGGCACCGGCAGACAGCAATCAGCCCCAGCATTTT. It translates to CASSLAPADSNQPQHF.

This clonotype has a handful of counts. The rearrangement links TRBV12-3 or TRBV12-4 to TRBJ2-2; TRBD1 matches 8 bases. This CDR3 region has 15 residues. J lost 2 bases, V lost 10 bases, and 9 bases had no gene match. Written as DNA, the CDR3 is TGTGCCACCAAGACAGGGGCCGACAACACCGGGGAGCTGTTTTTT. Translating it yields CATKTGADNTGELFF.

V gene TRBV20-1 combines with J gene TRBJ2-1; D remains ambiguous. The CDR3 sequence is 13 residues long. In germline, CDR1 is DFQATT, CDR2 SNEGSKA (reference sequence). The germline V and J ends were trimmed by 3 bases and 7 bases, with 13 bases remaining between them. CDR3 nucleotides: TGCAGTGCTAGTTTCGTGACTCAGAATGAGCAGTTCTTC. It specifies CSASFVTQNEQFF.

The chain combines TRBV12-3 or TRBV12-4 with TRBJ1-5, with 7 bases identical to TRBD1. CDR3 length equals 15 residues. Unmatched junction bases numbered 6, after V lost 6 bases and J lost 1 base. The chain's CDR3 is CASSLRGKSNQPQHF. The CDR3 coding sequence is TGTGCCAGCAGCCTCAGGGGGAAGAGCAATCAGCCCCAGCATTTT.

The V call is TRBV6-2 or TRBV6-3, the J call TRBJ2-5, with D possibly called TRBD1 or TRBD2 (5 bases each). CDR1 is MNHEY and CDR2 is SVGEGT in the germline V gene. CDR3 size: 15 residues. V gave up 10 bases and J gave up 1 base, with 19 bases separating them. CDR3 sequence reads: CATEPGLAAQETQYF. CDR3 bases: TGTGCCACCGAACCGGGGCTAGCAGCCCAAGAGACCCAGTACTTC.

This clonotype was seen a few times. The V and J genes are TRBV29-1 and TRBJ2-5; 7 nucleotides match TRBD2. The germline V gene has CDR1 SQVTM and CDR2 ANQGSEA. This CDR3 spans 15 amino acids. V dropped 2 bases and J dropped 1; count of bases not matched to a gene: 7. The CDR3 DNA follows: TGCAGCGTTGAAAGGCTAGCGGCTTTCCAAGAGACCCAGTACTTC. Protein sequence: CSVERLAAFQETQYF.